The entry below describes one T cell receptor beta chain. The entry originates in a study of blood T cell repertoires in COVID-19. At the level of the study: There were acute and convalescent COVID-19 samples, and they came from the United States, Italy and Spain. PBMCs, B-cell-depleted T cells, or T cells were the source of the cDNA or gDNA that made up the material.

The length of the CDR3 is 18 residues. Original data processing: Reference gene primer amplification in the assay estimated nucleated cell counts. Profiled with immunoSEQ multiplex PCR; TCRdb holds only in-frame clones, not every one. V and J calls and clone size come straight from that table; D and trimming were deduced from the DNA. Of hundreds of thousands of clones listed, about 90% were seen once; the top ten hold around 3.3%. This clonotype was sampled from a woman between 40 and 50 years old with acute COVID-19. The material sequenced was PBMCs or T cells enriched from blood (not recorded which). This rearrangement joins TRBV1 to TRBJ2-5; TRBD2 is the table's D call, not checked against the DNA. TRBV1 counts as a pseudogene. In DNA form, the CDR3 reads TGCACCAGCAGCCATCGGGGACTAGCGGGAGTCTCTCATGAGACCCAGTACTTC. It is translated as CTSSHRGLAGVSHETQYF.